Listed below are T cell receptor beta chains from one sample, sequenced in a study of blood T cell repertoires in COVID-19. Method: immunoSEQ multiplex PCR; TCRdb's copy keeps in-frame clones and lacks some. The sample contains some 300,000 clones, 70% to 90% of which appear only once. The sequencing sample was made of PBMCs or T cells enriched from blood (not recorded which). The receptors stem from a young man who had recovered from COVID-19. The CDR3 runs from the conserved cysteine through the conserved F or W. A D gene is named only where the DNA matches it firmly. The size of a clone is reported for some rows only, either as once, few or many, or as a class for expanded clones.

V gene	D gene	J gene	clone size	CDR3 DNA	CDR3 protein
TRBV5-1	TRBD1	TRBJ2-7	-	TGCGCCAGCAGCCCGGACAGGGTCCCCTACGAGCAGTACTTC	CASSPDRVPYEQYF
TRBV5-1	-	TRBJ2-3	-	TGCGCCAGCAGCGGCGGAAGTTCCAGTCGAAGCACAGATACGCAGTATTTT	CASSGGSSSRSTDTQYF
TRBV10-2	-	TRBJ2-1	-	TGCGCCAGCAGTGACGGGACTGCCTACAATGAGCAGTTCTTC	CASSDGTAYNEQFF
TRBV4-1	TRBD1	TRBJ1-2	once	TGCGCCAGCGGGCTACAGGGGGCGTTGGAGGATGGCTACACCTTC	CASGLQGALEDGYTF
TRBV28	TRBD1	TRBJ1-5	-	TGTGCCAGCAGTTTATTTGGGACAGCCGTTAGCAATCAGCCCCAGCATTTT	CASSLFGTAVSNQPQHF
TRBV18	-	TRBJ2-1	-	TGTGCCAGCTCACCTGGAGCTTACAATGAGCAGTTCTTC	CASSPGAYNEQFF
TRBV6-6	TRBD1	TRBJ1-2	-	TGTGCCAGCAGCCCAGACAGGGGTGGGGGCTACACCTTC	CASSPDRGGGYTF
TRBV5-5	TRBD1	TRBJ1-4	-	TGTGCCAGCAGATCGACAGGGGGCGCCGTCGAAAAACTGTTTTTT	CASRSTGGAVEKLFF
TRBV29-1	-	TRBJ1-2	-	TGCAGCGTTCTTGGGGCAATGGGTGGCTACACCTTC	CSVLGAMGGYTF
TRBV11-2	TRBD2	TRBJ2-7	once	TGTGCCAGCAGCTTAGTGGCCAGCGGGGAAACCTACGAGCAGTACTTC	CASSLVASGETYEQYF
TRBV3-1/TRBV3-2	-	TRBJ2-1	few	TGTGCCAGCAGTCCGAGCTACGGGGGGCCCTACAATGAGCAGTTCTTC	CASSPSYGGPYNEQFF
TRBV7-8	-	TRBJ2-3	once	TGTGCCAGCAGCTCAGCGGCTAGAGATACGCAGTATTTT	CASSSAARDTQYF
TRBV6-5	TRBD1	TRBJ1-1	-	TGTGCCAGCAGTAGGACAGGACCGAACACTGAAGCTTTCTTT	CASSRTGPNTEAFF
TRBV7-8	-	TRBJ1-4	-	TGTGCCAGCAGCTTAGGCGCAGGAGGAATTAATGAAAAACTGTTTTTT	CASSLGAGGINEKLFF
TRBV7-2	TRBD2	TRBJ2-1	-	TGTGCCAGCAACCTAGCGGGAGGGCCGTATGAGCAGTTCTTC	CASNLAGGPYEQFF
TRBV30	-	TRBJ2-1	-	TGTGCCTGGAGTGTACAGGGTCCCTACAATGAGCAGTTCTTC	CAWSVQGPYNEQFF
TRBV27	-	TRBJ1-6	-	TGTGCCAGCAGTTTTAGGCAGGGAAGCTCCTATAATTCACCCCTCCACTTT	CASSFRQGSSYNSPLHF
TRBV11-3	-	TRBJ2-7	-	TGTGCCAGCAGCTTAGATCCACCAGGAGGCTACGAGCAGTACTTC	CASSLDPPGGYEQYF
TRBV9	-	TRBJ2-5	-	TGTGCCAGCAGCATGGACAGCCTAAGGGAGACCCAGTACTTC	CASSMDSLRETQYF
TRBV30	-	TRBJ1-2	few	TGTGCCTGGACCCACCCAGGGGACCTGTTTGGCTACACCTTC	CAWTHPGDLFGYTF
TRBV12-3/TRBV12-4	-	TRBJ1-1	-	TGTGCCAGCAGTATAAACGGGGGCACTGAAGCTTTCTTT	CASSINGGTEAFF
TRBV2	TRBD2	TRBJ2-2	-	TGTGCCAGCAGAGTAGCGGGAGGTAGCACCGGGGAGCTGTTTTTT	CASRVAGGSTGELFF
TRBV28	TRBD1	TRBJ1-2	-	TGTGCCAGCAGCTTAGACCCCCGGGACAGGGGAGGATATGGCTACACCTTC	CASSLDPRDRGGYGYTF
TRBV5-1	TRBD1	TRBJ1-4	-	TGCGCCAGCAGTTCGACAGGGGGCGAAGCTAATGAAAAACTGTTTTTT	CASSSTGGEANEKLFF
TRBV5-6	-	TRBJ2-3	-	TGTGCCAGCAGCCCAACCTCGACAGGACGCACAGATACGCAGTATTTT	CASSPTSTGRTDTQYF
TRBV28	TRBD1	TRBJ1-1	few	TGTGCCAGCAGTTTACGGACAGGGACTGAAGCTTTCTTT	CASSLRTGTEAFF
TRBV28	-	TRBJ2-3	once	TGTGCCAGACAGTCCTCATGCACAGATACGCAGTATTTT	CARQSSCTDTQYF
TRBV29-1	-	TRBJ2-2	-	TGCAGCGTGACGGTAGCGTCGGATACCGGGGAGCTGTTTTTT	CSVTVASDTGELFF
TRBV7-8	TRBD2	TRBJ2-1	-	TGTGCCAGCAGCTTTCAACTAGCGGGACTCTCCTACAATGAGCAGTTCTTC	CASSFQLAGLSYNEQFF
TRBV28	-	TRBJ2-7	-	TGTGCCAGCAGTTCGAGCGGACGCGAGCAGTACTTC	CASSSSGREQYF
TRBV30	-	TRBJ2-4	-	TGTGCCTGCCAAAAAAAAGCTAGCGTTACTAAAAACATTCAGTACTTC	CACQKKASVTKNIQYF